Listed below are T cell receptor beta chains from one sample, sequenced in a study of T cell responses to AZD1222 COVID-19 vaccine. Measured with immunoSEQ multiplex PCR; TCRdb has only the in-frame clones, and not every one. The table records about 120,000 clones, approximately 86% of them present only once. This specimen was peripheral blood, taken on day 0 of AZD1222 vaccination. These receptors all come from an adult in good health. CDR3s include the opening cysteine and the closing phenylalanine or tryptophan. D genes are given only for firm matches. The size of a clone is reported for some rows only, either as once, few or many, or as a class for expanded clones.

abundance: once
j_gene: TRBJ2-3
v_gene: TRBV5-1
d_gene: -
CDR3nt: TGCGCCAGCAGGCTTGATGGCAGTAGCACAGATACGCAGTATTTT
CDR3aa: CASRLDGSSTDTQYF

abundance: -
j_gene: TRBJ2-7
v_gene: TRBV5-6
d_gene: TRBD1
CDR3nt: TGTGCCAGCAGTATCCAGGGGGCAGCTTACGAGCAGTACTTC
CDR3aa: CASSIQGAAYEQYF

abundance: -
j_gene: TRBJ2-5
v_gene: TRBV11-1
d_gene: -
CDR3nt: TGTGCCAGCAGTCCAAGGTGGGGGTTGGAGACCCAGTACTTC
CDR3aa: CASSPRWGLETQYF

abundance: -
j_gene: TRBJ1-2
v_gene: TRBV6-6
d_gene: -
CDR3nt: TGTGCCAGCACCGGGGGCGGCTATGGCTACACCTTC
CDR3aa: CASTGGGYGYTF

abundance: -
j_gene: TRBJ2-7
v_gene: TRBV9
d_gene: -
CDR3nt: TGTGCCAGCAGCCTGACGACGGGAGAGCAGTACTTC
CDR3aa: CASSLTTGEQYF

abundance: few
j_gene: TRBJ2-5
v_gene: TRBV7-9
d_gene: -
CDR3nt: TGTGCCAGCAGGATAAACAAAGAGACCCAGTACTTC
CDR3aa: CASRINKETQYF

abundance: -
j_gene: TRBJ2-1
v_gene: TRBV2
d_gene: -
CDR3nt: TGTGCCAGCAGTGAAGACGGGGTTTCCTACAATGAGCAGTTCTTC
CDR3aa: CASSEDGVSYNEQFF

abundance: -
j_gene: TRBJ2-5
v_gene: TRBV4-1
d_gene: -
CDR3nt: TGCGCCAGCAGCCAAACGACTTCTCGGGGACCGGACCAAGAGACCCAGTACTTC
CDR3aa: CASSQTTSRGPDQETQYF

abundance: once
j_gene: TRBJ1-1
v_gene: TRBV7-9
d_gene: -
CDR3nt: TGTGCCAGCAGCTTAAGAGGGGGGTTAGTGAACACTGAAGCTTTCTTT
CDR3aa: CASSLRGGLVNTEAFF

abundance: -
j_gene: TRBJ2-3
v_gene: TRBV14
d_gene: -
CDR3nt: TGTGCCAGCAGCCAAGTGCCGAATCCATCGACCGATACGCAGTATTTT
CDR3aa: CASSQVPNPSTDTQYF

abundance: -
j_gene: TRBJ1-4
v_gene: TRBV15
d_gene: -
CDR3nt: TGTGCCACCAGCAGAGAGGGCAGCCCCACAACTAATGAAAAACTGTTTTTT
CDR3aa: CATSREGSPTTNEKLFF

abundance: -
j_gene: TRBJ2-3
v_gene: TRBV5-1
d_gene: -
CDR3nt: TGCGCCAGCAACCCAGATACGCAGTATTTT
CDR3aa: CASNPDTQYF

abundance: -
j_gene: TRBJ1-2
v_gene: TRBV7-9
d_gene: -
CDR3nt: TGTGCCAGCAGCAGGGAGAACTATGGCTACACCTTC
CDR3aa: CASSRENYGYTF

abundance: -
j_gene: TRBJ2-7
v_gene: TRBV30
d_gene: TRBD1
CDR3nt: TGTGCCTGGAGATGGCCAGGGGGATCCTACGAGCAGTACTTC
CDR3aa: CAWRWPGGSYEQYF

abundance: -
j_gene: TRBJ2-3
v_gene: TRBV14
d_gene: TRBD1
CDR3nt: TGTGCCAGCAGCCCGACAGGGGGGGCAGCGACAGATACGCAGTATTTT
CDR3aa: CASSPTGGAATDTQYF

abundance: -
j_gene: TRBJ1-4
v_gene: TRBV4-3
d_gene: -
CDR3nt: TGCGCCAGCAGCGAGGCCGGTGAAAAACTGTTTTTT
CDR3aa: CASSEAGEKLFF

abundance: -
j_gene: TRBJ2-5
v_gene: TRBV2
d_gene: -
CDR3nt: TGTGCCGGGGCGGGGACACGACAAGAGACCCAGTACTTC
CDR3aa: CAGAGTRQETQYF

abundance: -
j_gene: TRBJ2-3
v_gene: TRBV7-3
d_gene: -
CDR3nt: TGTGCCAGCAGCTTATGGGGGGGCTACACAGATACGCAGTATTTT
CDR3aa: CASSLWGGYTDTQYF

abundance: -
j_gene: TRBJ2-3
v_gene: TRBV6-2/TRBV6-3
d_gene: -
CDR3nt: TGTGCCAGCAGTAAACTGGGCAAAAGACTAGGACGACATGATACGCAGTATTTT
CDR3aa: CASSKLGKRLGRHDTQYF

abundance: -
j_gene: TRBJ1-4
v_gene: TRBV9
d_gene: TRBD1
CDR3nt: TGTGCCAGCAGCTCAAACCCGGACAGGCCTGGTGAAAAACTGTTTTTT
CDR3aa: CASSSNPDRPGEKLFF

abundance: -
j_gene: TRBJ2-7
v_gene: TRBV9
d_gene: -
CDR3nt: TGTGCCAGCAGCGTAGGAGGGGCAAAGGGTCACGAGCAGTACTTC
CDR3aa: CASSVGGAKGHEQYF

abundance: -
j_gene: TRBJ1-2
v_gene: TRBV6-4
d_gene: -
CDR3nt: TGTGCCAGCCTAGTAATCAGGGACATTAACGGGGGGTATGGCTACACCTTC
CDR3aa: CASLVIRDINGGYGYTF

abundance: -
j_gene: TRBJ1-2
v_gene: TRBV6-5
d_gene: -
CDR3nt: TGTGCCACCAGGGGTCCGCCTAACTATGGCTACACCTTC
CDR3aa: CATRGPPNYGYTF

abundance: -
j_gene: TRBJ2-1
v_gene: TRBV6-2/TRBV6-3
d_gene: -
CDR3nt: TGTGCCAGCAGTACCATAGGGAATGAGCAGTTCTTC
CDR3aa: CASSTIGNEQFF

abundance: -
j_gene: TRBJ1-2
v_gene: TRBV7-8
d_gene: -
CDR3nt: TGTGCCAGCAGCTTAGAGGCCAGGAACCTCTATGGCTACACCTTC
CDR3aa: CASSLEARNLYGYTF

abundance: -
j_gene: TRBJ2-3
v_gene: TRBV6-4
d_gene: TRBD2
CDR3nt: TGTGCCAGCAGTGACTCGGCTAGCGGGGGCGGCACAGATACGCAGTATTTT
CDR3aa: CASSDSASGGGTDTQYF

abundance: -
j_gene: TRBJ1-5
v_gene: TRBV3-1/TRBV3-2
d_gene: -
CDR3nt: TGTGCCAGCAGCCAAGGTGGGAACAGGCCTGGTTCCTCGTATTATCAGCCCCAGCATTTT
CDR3aa: CASSQGGNRPGSSYYQPQHF

abundance: -
j_gene: TRBJ1-2
v_gene: TRBV6-4
d_gene: -
CDR3nt: TGTGCCAGCAGACCTGGGGTTTGGGGGTTTGATGGCTACACCTTC
CDR3aa: CASRPGVWGFDGYTF

abundance: once
j_gene: TRBJ1-2
v_gene: TRBV5-6
d_gene: -
CDR3nt: TGTGCCAGCAGCTTAATTTTGCGGGTAGCTGGCTACACCTTC
CDR3aa: CASSLILRVAGYTF

abundance: -
j_gene: TRBJ2-2
v_gene: TRBV24-1
d_gene: TRBD1
CDR3nt: TGTGCCACCAGTGACCCGGGGGGGACAGGGGCCGGGGAGCTGTTTTTT
CDR3aa: CATSDPGGTGAGELFF

abundance: few
j_gene: TRBJ2-7
v_gene: TRBV29-1
d_gene: -
CDR3nt: TGCAGCGTTGCCCCGGGCAGCTCCTACGAGCAGTACTTC
CDR3aa: CSVAPGSSYEQYF

abundance: -
j_gene: TRBJ1-6
v_gene: TRBV6-1
d_gene: -
CDR3nt: TGTGCCAGCAGTGAAGGGGGCATTACACCCCTCCACTTT
CDR3aa: CASSEGGITPLHF

abundance: -
j_gene: TRBJ1-3
v_gene: TRBV28
d_gene: -
CDR3nt: TGTGCCAGCACATCCACAGCGGGGGCCTTCTCTGGAAACACCATATATTTT
CDR3aa: CASTSTAGAFSGNTIYF

abundance: -
j_gene: TRBJ2-7
v_gene: TRBV6-5
d_gene: -
CDR3nt: TGTGCCACCGAACAGAAACTCTCCTACGAGCAGTACTTC
CDR3aa: CATEQKLSYEQYF

abundance: -
j_gene: TRBJ2-1
v_gene: TRBV6-5
d_gene: -
CDR3nt: TGTGCCAGCAGTTCTCAGGGTGAGGTTACGGATGAGCAGTTCTTC
CDR3aa: CASSSQGEVTDEQFF

abundance: -
j_gene: TRBJ1-4
v_gene: TRBV4-1
d_gene: -
CDR3nt: TGCGCCAGCAGCCAAGATCCACGGGGCAGGGGAACTAATGAAAAACTGTTTTTT
CDR3aa: CASSQDPRGRGTNEKLFF

abundance: few
j_gene: TRBJ2-1
v_gene: TRBV9
d_gene: TRBD1
CDR3nt: TGTGCCAGCAGCGTCTCCGGGACAGGGGGCTACAATGAGCAGTTCTTC
CDR3aa: CASSVSGTGGYNEQFF

abundance: -
j_gene: TRBJ1-5
v_gene: TRBV24-1
d_gene: -
CDR3nt: TGTGCCACCGCAGGGCGGGGGGACAATCAGCCCCAGCATTTT
CDR3aa: CATAGRGDNQPQHF

abundance: few
j_gene: TRBJ1-4
v_gene: TRBV29-1
d_gene: -
CDR3nt: TGCAGCGTTGAAACCGGGGGACGCCGCGGGGATGAAAAACTGTTTTTT
CDR3aa: CSVETGGRRGDEKLFF

abundance: -
j_gene: TRBJ2-1
v_gene: TRBV19
d_gene: -
CDR3nt: TGTGCCAGTAGTATAGGTCTTTACAATGAGCAGTTCTTC
CDR3aa: CASSIGLYNEQFF

abundance: -
j_gene: TRBJ1-6
v_gene: TRBV5-8
d_gene: -
CDR3nt: TGTGCCAGCCATTCACCCCTCCACTTT
CDR3aa: CASHSPLHF

abundance: -
j_gene: TRBJ1-2
v_gene: TRBV5-1
d_gene: -
CDR3nt: TGCGCCAGCAGCCCTACCGGGACGCCAACGGGGGGCTACACCTTC
CDR3aa: CASSPTGTPTGGYTF

abundance: -
j_gene: TRBJ1-5
v_gene: TRBV7-2
d_gene: -
CDR3nt: TGTGCCAGCAGCTTATCTCCCTTCATAGGTCAGCCCCAGCATTTT
CDR3aa: CASSLSPFIGQPQHF

abundance: -
j_gene: TRBJ2-7
v_gene: TRBV6-2/TRBV6-3
d_gene: TRBD2
CDR3nt: TGTGCCAGCAGTTACCGCCCTAGCGGGGGCTACGAGCAGTACTTC
CDR3aa: CASSYRPSGGYEQYF

abundance: -
j_gene: TRBJ1-3
v_gene: TRBV6-5
d_gene: -
CDR3nt: TGTGCCAGCACGGCGAGCTCTGGAAACACCATATATTTT
CDR3aa: CASTASSGNTIYF

abundance: -
j_gene: TRBJ1-2
v_gene: TRBV11-3
d_gene: -
CDR3nt: TGTGCCAGCAGCTTTGGTCAGAGCGCACATGGCTACACCTTC
CDR3aa: CASSFGQSAHGYTF

abundance: -
j_gene: TRBJ2-7
v_gene: TRBV18
d_gene: -
CDR3nt: TGTGCCAGCTCACCGGGTTGGAACGAGCAGTACTTC
CDR3aa: CASSPGWNEQYF

abundance: once
j_gene: TRBJ1-2
v_gene: TRBV10-3
d_gene: -
CDR3nt: TGTGCCATCCGAACGGGCCGGGACAAACACTATGGCTACACCTTC
CDR3aa: CAIRTGRDKHYGYTF

abundance: -
j_gene: TRBJ2-1
v_gene: TRBV7-8
d_gene: TRBD2
CDR3nt: TGTGCCAGCAGCTTAGGCCTAGCGGGGGTCAATGAGCAGTTCTTC
CDR3aa: CASSLGLAGVNEQFF

abundance: -
j_gene: TRBJ1-1
v_gene: TRBV7-8
d_gene: -
CDR3nt: TGTGCCAGCAAAGCCGATGGGGGCACTGAAGCTTTCTTT
CDR3aa: CASKADGGTEAFF

abundance: -
j_gene: TRBJ2-5
v_gene: TRBV25-1
d_gene: -
CDR3nt: TGTGCCAGCAGCCTCGGGGGGCTCCAAGAGACCCAGTACTTC
CDR3aa: CASSLGGLQETQYF